This entry describes one T cell receptor (beta chain). The antigen is unknown. From germline, CDR1 is MNHNS and CDR2 SASEGT. V lost 6 bases and J 5 bases, leaving 11 bases between the germline ends. The CDR3 extends over 12 amino acids. The primer mix had 60 Vbeta and 13 Jbeta primers. Authors' methods: An analysis that came later counted some 81 million unique TCR beta chains, approximately 11 million shared. Some clones are missing from TCRdb's copy, which holds only in-frame ones; the method was immunoSEQ multiplex PCR. From that table come the V and J calls and clone size; the DNA was used to work out D and trimming. The data show 95,000 to 150,000 clones, about three quarters seen once. The data were taken from a study of cytomegalovirus exposure and HLA in healthy donors. Study observations and caveats: Several top significant clusters appeared, in a later analysis, to be linked to common viral pathogens. At a 0.05 false discovery rate, a later analysis found some 17,000 TCR beta sequences to be associated with HLA alleles.

This TCR was recovered from a female donor in good health and CMV-seronegative. The chain joins TRBV6-1 to TRBJ2-7; D might be TRBD1 (6 bases). Sequencing was performed on PBMCs. This CDR3 reads CASSRTGHEQYF. CDR3 nucleotide sequence: TGTGCCAGCAGCCGAACAGGGCACGAGCAGTACTTC.